This T cell receptor (beta chain) was identified in a study of OX40 agonist ivuxolimab in advanced cancers. General observations from the study: Expanded peripheral T-cell antigen specificity went undetermined.

Concerning this clone itself: The antigen is unknown.

Germline V gene sequence: CDR1 SGHRS, CDR2 YFSETQ. Germline trimming cut 0 bases from V and 2 bases from J; bases unmatched to any gene: 8. The CDR3 runs 17 residues. Method: immunoSEQ multiplex PCR; TCRdb's copy keeps in-frame clones and lacks some. This sample has roughly 100,000 clones, with over 75% found just once. V and J are TRBV5-1 and TRBJ2-5, with 9 bases fitting TRBD2. This specimen consisted of CD4+ or CD8+ T cells sorted from blood, obtained in a trial of the OX40 agonist ivuxolimab. The sequence was obtained from an adult with an advanced solid tumor such as melanoma, head and neck, liver or kidney cancer. CDR3 sequence reads: CASSLGAIAGVQETQYF. The CDR3 nucleotides read TGCGCCAGCAGCTTGGGGGCAATAGCGGGGGTGCAAGAGACCCAGTACTTC.